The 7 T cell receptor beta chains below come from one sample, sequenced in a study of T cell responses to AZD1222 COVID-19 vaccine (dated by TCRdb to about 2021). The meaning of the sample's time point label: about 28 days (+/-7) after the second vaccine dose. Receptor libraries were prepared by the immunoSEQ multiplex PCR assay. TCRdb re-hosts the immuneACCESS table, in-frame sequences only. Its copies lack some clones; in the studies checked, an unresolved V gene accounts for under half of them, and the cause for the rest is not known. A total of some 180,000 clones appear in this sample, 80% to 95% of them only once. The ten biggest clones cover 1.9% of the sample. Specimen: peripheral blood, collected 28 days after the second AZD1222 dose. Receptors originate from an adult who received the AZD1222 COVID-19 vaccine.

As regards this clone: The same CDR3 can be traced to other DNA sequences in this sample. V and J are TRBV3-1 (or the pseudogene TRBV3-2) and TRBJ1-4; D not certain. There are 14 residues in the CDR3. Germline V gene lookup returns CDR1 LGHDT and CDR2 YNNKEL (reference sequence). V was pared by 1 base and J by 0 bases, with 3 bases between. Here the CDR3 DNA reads TGTGCCAGCAGCCAAGGGGCAACTAATGAAAAACTGTTTTTT. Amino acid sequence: CASSQGATNEKLFF.

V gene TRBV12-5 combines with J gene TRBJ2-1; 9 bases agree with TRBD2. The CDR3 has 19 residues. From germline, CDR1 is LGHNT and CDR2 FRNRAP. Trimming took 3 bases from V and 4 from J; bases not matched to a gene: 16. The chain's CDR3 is CASGFSTLSSGKTYNEQFF. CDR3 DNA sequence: TGTGCTAGTGGTTTCTCAACCCTGTCTAGCGGGAAAACTTACAATGAGCAGTTCTTC.

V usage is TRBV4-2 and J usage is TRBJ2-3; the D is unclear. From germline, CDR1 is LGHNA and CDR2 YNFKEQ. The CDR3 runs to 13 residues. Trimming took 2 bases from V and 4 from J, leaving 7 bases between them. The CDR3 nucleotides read TGTGCCAGCAGCCAACTCATTTCAGATACGCAGTATTTT. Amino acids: CASSQLISDTQYF.

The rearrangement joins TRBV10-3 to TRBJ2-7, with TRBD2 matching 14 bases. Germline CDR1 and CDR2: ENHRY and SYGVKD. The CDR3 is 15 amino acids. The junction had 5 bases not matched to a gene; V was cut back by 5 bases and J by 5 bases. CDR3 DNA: TGTGCCATCAGTCCCAGACTAGCGGGGGGGAACGAGCAGTACTTC. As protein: CAISPRLAGGNEQYF.

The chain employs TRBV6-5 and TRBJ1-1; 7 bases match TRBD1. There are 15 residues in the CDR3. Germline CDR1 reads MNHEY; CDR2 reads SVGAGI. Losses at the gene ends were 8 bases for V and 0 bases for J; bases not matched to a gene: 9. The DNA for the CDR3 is TGTGCCAGCCGCAGGGGGGAGGGTTTGAACACTGAAGCTTTCTTT. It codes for CASRRGEGLNTEAFF.

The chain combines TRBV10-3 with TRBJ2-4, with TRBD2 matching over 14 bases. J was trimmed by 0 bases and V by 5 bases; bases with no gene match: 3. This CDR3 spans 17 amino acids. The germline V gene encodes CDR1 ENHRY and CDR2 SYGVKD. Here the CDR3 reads CAISPGLAGGAKNIQYF. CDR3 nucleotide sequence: TGTGCCATCAGTCCAGGACTAGCGGGAGGAGCCAAAAACATTCAGTACTTC.

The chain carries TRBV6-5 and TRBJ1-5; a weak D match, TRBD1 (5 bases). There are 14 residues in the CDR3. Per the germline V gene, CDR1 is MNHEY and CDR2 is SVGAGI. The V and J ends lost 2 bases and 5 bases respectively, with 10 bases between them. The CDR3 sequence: CASSYAGVHQPQHF. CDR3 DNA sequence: TGTGCCAGCAGTTACGCGGGGGTCCATCAGCCCCAGCATTTT.